This note documents a single T cell receptor beta chain sequence. Its antigen is not yet known. The input lacks base qualities; no much larger clone sits a single base away. The data belong to a study of cytomegalovirus exposure and HLA in healthy donors (dated by TCRdb to 2016 to 2017). With respect to the entire study: An earlier analysis of 587 of the donors reported over 250 Gb of sequence data and 95 million to 140 million unique TCR beta sequences obtained from roughly 170 million T cells. About 310 gigabases of sequencing data and 70 million to 100 million unique TCR sequences were included in an early release covering about 700 HLA-typed donors. Of the roughly 400 genotyped donors, roughly 80% were placed in the genetic ancestry cluster associated with self-reported Caucasian donors. The aim of the study was to test whether cataloging public T cell receptors could identify signatures of past pathogen exposure. Using immunosequencing, the study profiled T cell repertoires from approximately 700 subjects and related those repertoires to cytomegalovirus serostatus. A separate validation cohort of 100 to 150 different subjects was used in addition to the approximately 610-subject first cohort. To predict cytomegalovirus infection status, the study combined high-throughput TCR immunosequencing, statistical association of individual TCRs with disease status, and machine learning. A later analysis re-examined previously published TCR beta repertoires from about 700 donors and added high-resolution HLA genotyping to investigate patterns of TCR occurrence. In the later analysis, no new phenotypic data were used to find candidate immune exposures; instead, reliance was placed on TCR beta sequences and their occurrence across donors. To decide whether each TCR beta V gene segment behaved as functional or pseudogenic, an earlier analysis of 587 of the donors relied on high-throughput TCR beta sequencing. Donor age, sex, ethnicity and CMV serostatus were compiled alongside the repertoire data. In a later genetic analysis, genome-wide SNP genotypes for 398 of the 666 donors were used, and that subset was treated as a discovery cohort. All discovery cohort repertoires had been generated using a single sequencing platform. Both class I and class II loci were covered by HLA typing, at four-digit resolution. The number of typed donors differed by locus: about 620-640 for A, B, C, DRB1 and DQB1; approximately 520 for DQA1; around 610 for DPA1; and some 450 for DPB1. Four or five DR-DQ haplotypes were handled as single units for association and clustering because linkage in the cohort was strong. On average, around 240,000 unique TCR beta nucleotide sequences were sequenced per donor among fewer than 500 genotyped donors of the cohort, with about 17% of those sequences being non-productive. Paper-wide results and their limitations: The presence/absence analyses assumed that sequencing depth was roughly uniform across donors, and that assumption may not be true. A later genetic analysis associated a missense DCLRE1C variant with V-gene and J-gene trimming of TCR beta chains, and an independent cohort replicated the association. In a later analysis, TCR association rates were found to vary across HLA loci, with the most associated TCRs seen for DRB1 alleles and the fewest for HLA-C alleles. The authors suggested that the approach could potentially be extended to other disease states and immunological phenotypes. Because the 87-base-pair reads could not distinguish some IMGT-functional V segments, including TRBV6-2 and TRBV6-3, those segments were excluded. An earlier analysis of some 560 of the donors showed that most TCR beta V segments appeared in productive rearrangements either about 87% or about 30% of the time, which broadly matched IMGT annotations. In vitro tests confirmed that a few of the cytomegalovirus-associated TCR beta chains recognize cytomegalovirus antigens. According to a later genetic analysis, donors in an Asian-associated ancestry cluster had fewer N-insertions in productive TCRs than the approximately 670-donor mean. The only immune exposure information available for the cohort was CMV serostatus. Because HLA typing was unavailable for some donors at each locus, only the typed subset was used in association tests. A cluster of highly shared sequence variants was judged likely to represent a technical artifact of the sequencing pipeline. In this cohort, only TCR beta chains were sequenced, and detectable features were limited by the absence of alpha or paired-chain data. Specific HLA alleles were associated with 16,951 TCR beta sequences at a false discovery rate of 0.05 in a later analysis. A further reported finding was that TCR beta sequences accurately predicted the HLA-A and HLA-B alleles for most subjects in the first cohort. The earlier analysis of almost 600 of the donors excluded approximately 17 rarely observed V segments, including chromosome 9 orphons, because counts were too low. Compared with equally common non-associated chains, HLA-associated TCR beta chains in a later analysis were more clonally expanded and had lower generation probabilities. Strong co-occurrence of HLA alleles, especially DR and DQ, made assigning TCR associations to individual alleles difficult. In both the original and validation cohorts, the classifier was reported to diagnose cytomegalovirus status with high specificity and sensitivity. The study listed around 160 TCR beta chains as associated with cytomegalovirus. According to a later analysis, parvovirus B19, influenza, CMV and Epstein-Barr virus appeared linked to several top co-occurrence clusters. Across donors, most TCR sequences were observed very rarely, whereas some public TCRs were present in many individuals. Linkage disequilibrium might explain the correlated functional status among segregating V segments, but an unknown experimental factor could not be ruled out. According to a later analysis, most CMV-associated TCR beta chains appeared to be HLA-restricted, and the HLA associations seemed to be driven largely by CMV exposure.

For this chain, trimming is 0 bases at the V end and 2 bases at the J end, and the number of junction bases without a gene match is 11. CDR3 length: 19 amino acids, cysteine to phenylalanine. The CDR3 DNA has 57 bases and is translated from base 1. The germline V gene (reference sequence) provides CDR1 SGHKS and CDR2 YYEKEE. Receptors were amplified or captured by the immunoSEQ multiplex PCR assay. A mixture of 60 forward primers for TCR Vbeta segments and 13 reverse primers for TCR Jbeta segments was used in the multiplex PCR. Amplification of the CDR3 region of rearranged TCR beta genes was performed with a multiplex PCR assay on genomic DNA. The amplified TCR beta libraries were sequenced on the Illumina HiSeq System as 87-base-pair reads. Per the original workflow: In a later analysis, approximately 74 million unique TCR beta chains were counted across the 500 to 850 repertoires, and approximately 11 million of these chains were shared by at least two donors. To remove PCR and sequencing errors, raw reads were error-corrected and collapsed into unique sequences using a nearest-neighbor algorithm that merged closely related sequences. CDR3 sequences were aligned to IMGT reference sequences to assign V, D and J gene segments. For a sequence to be retained, a match of at least six nucleotides was required to both a V gene segment and a J gene segment. Rearrangements were called productive when the CDR3 lacked stop codons and stayed in frame with V and J; all others were non-productive. Following IMGT convention, CDR3 was defined as the stretch from the second conserved V-encoded cysteine up to the conserved J-encoded phenylalanine. The earlier analysis of about 530 of the donors excluded any sequence lacking an unambiguous match to a single V gene segment. In an earlier analysis of 500 to 750 of the donors, V segments were called functional above 56.7% productive rearrangements and were called segregating when the between-donor standard deviation exceeded 5%. A statistical classification framework was built to diagnose cytomegalovirus status from the catalog of TCR beta chain sequences. In a later analysis, V and J genes were assigned by comparing TCR nucleotide sequences against IMGT/GENE-DB human TR gene sequences. The TCRdist pipeline was used in a later analysis to assign CDR3 sequences and most-parsimonious VDJ recombination scenarios. In a later analysis, every TCR beta chain was defined by the combination of its CDR3 amino acid sequence and its V-gene family, and reads without a unique V-gene family were dropped. In a later analysis, approximately 590 highly shared, low-generation-probability nucleotide sequences were removed to address suspected cross-contamination and a sequencing artifact. In a later analysis, a clonal expansion index was calculated for each public chain from normalized within-repertoire ranks of inferred template counts. In a later analysis, generation probabilities were computed with a VDJ recombination model fitted to out-of-frame rearrangements, and the resulting probabilities were checked against IGoR. Hypergeometric tests were used in a later analysis to score TCR-TCR, TCR-HLA and TCR-CMV co-occurrence, with a repertoire-size bias correction applied to the TCR pairs. A later analysis estimated false discovery rates by permuting HLA or CMV assignments 20 times. A later analysis grouped co-occurring TCRs with DBSCAN, adding TCRdist sequence similarity when clustering within HLA-allele-positive subsets. Repertoires with fewer than 30,000 or more than 120,000 public chains, plus five repertoires with anomalous nucleotide sharing, were excluded from co-occurrence clustering. Entries here come from immuneACCESS through TCRdb and include only in-frame sequences with V and J called. Some clones fail to appear in such tables; in the studies checked, an unresolved V gene covers under half of the shortfall, and the cause of the remainder is unknown. The D gene and trimming were derived from the DNA, and the V and J assignments and clone size from that table. The sample table shows roughly 100,000 clones, and approximately 85% are seen once. The ten biggest clones cover 1.5% to 2% of the sample.

The cohort was made up of under 800 healthy bone marrow donors. Cohort members were all nominally healthy when sampled, although unrecorded immune exposures were likely present. The donor was CMV seronegative and was included in the group of a few hundred seronegative cohort members. Each donor provided a peripheral blood sample, and peripheral blood mononuclear cells were used for TCR beta sequencing. The Qiagen DNeasy Blood Extraction Kit was used to extract genomic DNA from the blood cell samples. Sequenced material: PBMCs. The sequence was collected from a man aged 45-65 years in good health and CMV-seronegative. Here the chain combines TRBV5-5 and TRBJ1-3, with 10 central nucleotides matching TRBD1. This receptor has the CDR3 CASSLEPGQGRRTGNTIYF. The nucleotides read TGTGCCAGCAGCTTGGAGCCGGGACAGGGGAGAAGGACTGGAAACACCATATATTTT. Reference TRBV5-5 and TRBJ1-3 genes cover what lies past the CDR3, so the full variable domain is DAGVTQSPTHLIKTRGQQVTLRCSPISGHKSVSWYQQVLGQGPQFIFQYYEKEERGRGNFPDRFSARQFPNYSSELNVNALLLGDSALYLCASSLEPGQGRRTGNTIYFGEGSWLTVV.